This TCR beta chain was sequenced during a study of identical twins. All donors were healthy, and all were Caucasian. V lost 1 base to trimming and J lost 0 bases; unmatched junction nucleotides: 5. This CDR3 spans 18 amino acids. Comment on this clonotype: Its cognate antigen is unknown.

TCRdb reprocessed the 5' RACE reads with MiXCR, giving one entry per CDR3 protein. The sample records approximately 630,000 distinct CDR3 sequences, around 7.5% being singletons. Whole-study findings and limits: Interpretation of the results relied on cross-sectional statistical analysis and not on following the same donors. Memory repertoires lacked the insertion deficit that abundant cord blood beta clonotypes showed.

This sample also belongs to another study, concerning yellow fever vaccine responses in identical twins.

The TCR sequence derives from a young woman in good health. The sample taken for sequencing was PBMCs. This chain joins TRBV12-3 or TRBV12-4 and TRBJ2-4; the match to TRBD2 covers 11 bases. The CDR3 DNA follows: TGTGCCAGCAGTTTAGGTAGCGGGGGGGCTCTAGCCAAAAACATTCAGTACTTC. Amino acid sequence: CASSLGSGGALAKNIQYF.